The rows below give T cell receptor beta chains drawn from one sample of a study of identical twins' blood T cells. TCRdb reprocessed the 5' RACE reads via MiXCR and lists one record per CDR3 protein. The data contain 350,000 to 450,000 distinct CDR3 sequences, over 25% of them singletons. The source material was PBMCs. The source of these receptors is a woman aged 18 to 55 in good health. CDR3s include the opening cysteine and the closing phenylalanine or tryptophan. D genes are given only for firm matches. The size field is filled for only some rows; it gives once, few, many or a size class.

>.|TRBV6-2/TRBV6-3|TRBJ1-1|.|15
TGTGCCAGCACCGAGGGGGTTCGCGGTCGACTCGAAGCTTTCTTT
CASTEGVRGRLEAFF
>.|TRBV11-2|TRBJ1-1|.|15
TGTGCCAGCAGCTTAGTGGGGGGCGCGAAGTCTGAAGCTTTCTTT
CASSLVGGAKSEAFF
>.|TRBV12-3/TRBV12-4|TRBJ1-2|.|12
TGTGCCATCCGGGACGAGGGCTATGGCTACACCTTC
CAIRDEGYGYTF
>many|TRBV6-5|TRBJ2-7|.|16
TGTGCCAGCAGTTATGATTCGGTCGCTGTCTCCTACGAGCAGTACTTC
CASSYDSVAVSYEQYF
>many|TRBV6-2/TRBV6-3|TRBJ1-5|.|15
TGTGCCAGCAGTAAACAAACAGGGCTTAATCAGCCCCAGCATTTT
CASSKQTGLNQPQHF
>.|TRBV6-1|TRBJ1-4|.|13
TGTGCCAGCACCTCAAATAGGGGGGAAAAACTGTTTTTT
CASTSNRGEKLFF
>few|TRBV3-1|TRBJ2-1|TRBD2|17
TGTGCCAGCAGTTCCACCGCGGGGGATAGCTCCTACAATGAGCAGTTCTTC
CASSSTAGDSSYNEQFF
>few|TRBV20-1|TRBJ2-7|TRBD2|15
TGCAGTGCTAGAGCTACTAGCGGGGGAACCTACGAGCAGTACTTC
CSARATSGGTYEQYF
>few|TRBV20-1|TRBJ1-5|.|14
TGCAGTGCTAGGCAGGGTCCGTCCAGTCAGCCCCAGCATTTT
CSARQGPSSQPQHF
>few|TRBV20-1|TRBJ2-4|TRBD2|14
TGCAGTGCTAACCCTAGCGGGGGCAAAAACATTCAGTACTTC
CSANPSGGKNIQYF
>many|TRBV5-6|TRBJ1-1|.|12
TGTGCCAGCAGCTTCGAAGGGACTGAAGCTTTCTTT
CASSFEGTEAFF
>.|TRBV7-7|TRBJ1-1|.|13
TGTGCCAGCAGCTTAGTAACGGACGGTGAGGCTATCTTT
CASSLVTDGEAIF
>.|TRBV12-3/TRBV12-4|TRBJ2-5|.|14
TGTGCCAGCAGTACTCTAGCGAGCCAAGAGACCCAGTACTTC
CASSTLASQETQYF
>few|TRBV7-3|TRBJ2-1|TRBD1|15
TGTGCCAGCAGCTCGGCAACAGGGGTTTACAATGAGCAGTTCTTC
CASSSATGVYNEQFF
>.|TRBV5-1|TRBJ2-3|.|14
TGCGCCAGCAGCTTGGAGGGGCTAACCGATACGCAGTATTTT
CASSLEGLTDTQYF
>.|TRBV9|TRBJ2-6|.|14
TGTGCCAGCAGCGTAGCAAGTGGGGCCAACGTCCTGACTTTC
CASSVASGANVLTF
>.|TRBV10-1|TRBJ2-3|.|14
TGCGCCAGCAGTGAGATTGCAGGCCTTAATACGCAGTATTTT
CASSEIAGLNTQYF
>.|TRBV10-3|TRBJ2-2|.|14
TGTGCCATCAGTGAACAGGGGAGGACCGGGGAGCTGTTTTTT
CAISEQGRTGELFF
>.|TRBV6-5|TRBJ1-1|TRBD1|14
TGTGCCAGCAGATTACAGGGGATGGGCACTGAAGCTTTCTTT
CASRLQGMGTEAFF
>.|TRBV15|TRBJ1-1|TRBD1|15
TGTGCCACCACGGACAGGGCGGTAATGAACACTGAAGCTTTCTTT
CATTDRAVMNTEAFF
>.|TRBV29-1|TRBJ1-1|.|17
TGCAGCGTTGAAGACCAACGGACGGTGCAGCCGAACACTGAAGCTTTCTTT
CSVEDQRTVQPNTEAFF
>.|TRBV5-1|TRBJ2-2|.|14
TGCGCCAGCAGCTTCCAAGGCGACGCCGGGGAGCTGTTTTTT
CASSFQGDAGELFF
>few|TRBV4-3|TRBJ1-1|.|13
TGCGCCAGCAGCCAAGTTTGGGACACTGAAGCTTTCTTT
CASSQVWDTEAFF
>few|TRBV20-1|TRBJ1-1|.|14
TGCAGTGCCCCGAACGGCGGGTTGAACACTGAAGCTTTCTTT
CSAPNGGLNTEAFF
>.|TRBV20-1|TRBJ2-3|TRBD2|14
TGCAGTGCCCCAAGTCGGGGGGGCACAGATACGCAGTATTTT
CSAPSRGGTDTQYF
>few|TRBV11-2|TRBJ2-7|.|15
TGTGCCAGCAGCTTAGGTGGGTATACCACCTACGAGCAGTACTTC
CASSLGGYTTYEQYF
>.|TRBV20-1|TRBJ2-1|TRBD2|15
TGCAGTGCTAGAGATTGGGCTAGCGGGAGCTATGAGCAGTTCTTC
CSARDWASGSYEQFF
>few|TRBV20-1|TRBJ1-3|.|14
TGCAGTGCTAGATCGGGGGAATACGGAAACACCATATATTTT
CSARSGEYGNTIYF
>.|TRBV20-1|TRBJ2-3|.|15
TGCAGTGCTAGAGATGTTCAGCGGACCACAGATACGCAGTATTTT
CSARDVQRTTDTQYF
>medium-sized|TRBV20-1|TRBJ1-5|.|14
TGCAGCGTCAAGGGGTCCTCAGGAAATCAGCCCCAGCATTTT
CSVKGSSGNQPQHF
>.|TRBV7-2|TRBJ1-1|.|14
TGTGCCAGCAGTCTTAGCAGGGATCTCCTTGAAGCTTTCTTT
CASSLSRDLLEAFF
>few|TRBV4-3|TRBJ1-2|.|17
TGCGCCAGCAGCCAAGGCGTTAGGACAGATCCCTCGGGTGGCTACACCTTC
CASSQGVRTDPSGGYTF
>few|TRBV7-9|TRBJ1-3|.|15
TGTGCCAGCAGGCCCAACAGATTTGGTGGAAACACCATATATTTT
CASRPNRFGGNTIYF
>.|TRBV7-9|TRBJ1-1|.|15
TGTGCCAGCAGCTCCCTAGGGGGGAAGAACACTGAAGCTTTCTTT
CASSSLGGKNTEAFF
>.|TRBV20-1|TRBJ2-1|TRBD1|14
TGCAGTGCTAGAGCCGGGACAGGGTTAATTGAGCAGTTCTTC
CSARAGTGLIEQFF
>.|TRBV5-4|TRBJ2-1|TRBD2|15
TGTGCCAGCAGCTTGACTAGCGGGAGTGTGGATGAGCAGTTCTTC
CASSLTSGSVDEQFF
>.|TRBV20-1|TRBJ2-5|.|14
TGCAGTTGCCGGACTGCGTATGACCAAGAGACCCAGTACTTC
CSCRTAYDQETQYF
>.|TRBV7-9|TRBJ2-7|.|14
TGTGCCAGCAGCTTAGGGGACTTAACCTACGAGCGGTACTTC
CASSLGDLTYERYF
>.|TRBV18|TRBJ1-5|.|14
TGTGCCAGCTCCCGTACAGGGCCCGATCAGCCCCAGCATTTT
CASSRTGPDQPQHF
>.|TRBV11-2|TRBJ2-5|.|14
TGTGCCAGCAGCAACGGACAGTACCAAGAGACCCAGTACTTC
CASSNGQYQETQYF
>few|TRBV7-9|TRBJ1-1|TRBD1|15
TGTGCCAGCAGCCGGGGACAGATCATGAACACTGAAGCTTTCTTT
CASSRGQIMNTEAFF
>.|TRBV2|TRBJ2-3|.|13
TGTGCCGGGAAAGCGGCTAGCACAGATACGCAGTATTTT
CAGKAASTDTQYF
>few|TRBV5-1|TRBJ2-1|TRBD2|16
TGCGCCAGCAGCGGGACTAGCGGGGAATATTACAATGAGCAGTTCTTC
CASSGTSGEYYNEQFF
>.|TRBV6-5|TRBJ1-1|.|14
TGTGCCAGCACTCAACACGCAGTTAACACTGAAGCTTTCTTT
CASTQHAVNTEAFF
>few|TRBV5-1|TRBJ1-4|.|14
TGCGCCAGCAGCTTGGTGCAGGGGACGGAAAAACTGTTTTTT
CASSLVQGTEKLFF
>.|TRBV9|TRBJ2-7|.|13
TGTGCCAGCAGCTTCCGGCCCGGCTACGAGCAGTACTTC
CASSFRPGYEQYF
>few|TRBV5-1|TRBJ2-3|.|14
TGCGCCAGCAGCTTGGAGGGGCGCACAGATACGCAGTATTTT
CASSLEGRTDTQYF
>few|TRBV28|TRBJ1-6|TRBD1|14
TGTGCCAGCAGTTTTGGGACAGTGGGATCACCCCTCCACTTT
CASSFGTVGSPLHF
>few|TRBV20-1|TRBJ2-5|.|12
TGCAGTGCTAGCGGGTCACAAGAGACCCAGTACTTC
CSASGSQETQYF
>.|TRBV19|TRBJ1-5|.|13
TGTGCCAGTAGTGGACGAGCAGATCAGCCCCAGCATTTT
CASSGRADQPQHF
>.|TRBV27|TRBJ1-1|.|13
TGTGCCAGCAGTCAGGGGTCAATCACTGAAGCTTTCTTT
CASSQGSITEAFF
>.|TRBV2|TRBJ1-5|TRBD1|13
TGTGCCATACGGGACAGCGTCAATCAGCCCCAGCATTTT
CAIRDSVNQPQHF
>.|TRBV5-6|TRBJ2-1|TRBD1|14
TGTGCCAGCAGCTTAGGGGACAGGAGGAATGAGCAGTTCTTC
CASSLGDRRNEQFF
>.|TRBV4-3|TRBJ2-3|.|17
TGCGCCAGCAGCCAAGTTTCAGCGGGCTCTTGGGCAGATACGCAGTATTTT
CASSQVSAGSWADTQYF
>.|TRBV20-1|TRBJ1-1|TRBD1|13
TGCAGTGCCGTTAGACAGGGGGCCTCTGAAGCTTTCTTT
CSAVRQGASEAFF
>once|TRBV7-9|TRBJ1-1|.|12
TGTGCCAGCAGCGCCCCACGGGTGGGAGCTTTCTTT
CASSAPRVGAFF
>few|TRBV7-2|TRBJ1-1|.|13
TGTGCCAGCAGCTTAGCGAGGGCAACTGAAGCTTTCTTT
CASSLARATEAFF